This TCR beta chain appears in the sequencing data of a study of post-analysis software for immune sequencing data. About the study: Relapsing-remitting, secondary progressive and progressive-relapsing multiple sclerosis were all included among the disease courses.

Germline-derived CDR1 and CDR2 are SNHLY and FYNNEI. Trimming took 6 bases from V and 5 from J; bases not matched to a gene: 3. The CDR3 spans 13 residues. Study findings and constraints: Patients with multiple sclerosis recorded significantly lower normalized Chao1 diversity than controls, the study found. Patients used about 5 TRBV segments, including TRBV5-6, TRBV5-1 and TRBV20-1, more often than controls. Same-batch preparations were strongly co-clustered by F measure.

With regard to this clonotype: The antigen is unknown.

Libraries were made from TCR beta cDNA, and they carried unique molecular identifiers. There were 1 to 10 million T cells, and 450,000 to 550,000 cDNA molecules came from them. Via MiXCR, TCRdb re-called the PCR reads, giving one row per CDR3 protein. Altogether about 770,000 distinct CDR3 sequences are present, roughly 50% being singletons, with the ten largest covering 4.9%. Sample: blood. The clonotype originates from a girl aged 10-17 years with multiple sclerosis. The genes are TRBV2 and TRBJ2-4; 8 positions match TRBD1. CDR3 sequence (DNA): TGTGCCAGCAGAGGACAGGGCGAAAACATTCAGTACTTC. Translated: CASRGQGENIQYF. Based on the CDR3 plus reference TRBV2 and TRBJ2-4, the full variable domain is EPEVTQTPSHQVTQMGQEVILRCVPISNHLYFYWYRQILGQKVEFLVSFYNNEISEKSEIFDDQFSVERPDGSNFTLKIRSTKLEDSAMYFCASRGQGENIQYFGAGTRLSVL.